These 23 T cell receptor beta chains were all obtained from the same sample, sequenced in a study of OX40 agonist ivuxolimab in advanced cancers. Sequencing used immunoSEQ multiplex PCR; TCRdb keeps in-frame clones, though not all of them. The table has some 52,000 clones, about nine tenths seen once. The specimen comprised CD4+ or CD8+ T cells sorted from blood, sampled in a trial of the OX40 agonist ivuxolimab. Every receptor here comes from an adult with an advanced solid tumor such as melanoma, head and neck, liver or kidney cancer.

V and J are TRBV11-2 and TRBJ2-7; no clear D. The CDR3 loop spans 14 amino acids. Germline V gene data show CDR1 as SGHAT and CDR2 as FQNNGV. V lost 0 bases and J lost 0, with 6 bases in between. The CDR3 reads CASSLERISYEQYF. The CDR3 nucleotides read TGTGCCAGCAGCTTAGAAAGAATCTCCTACGAGCAGTACTTC.

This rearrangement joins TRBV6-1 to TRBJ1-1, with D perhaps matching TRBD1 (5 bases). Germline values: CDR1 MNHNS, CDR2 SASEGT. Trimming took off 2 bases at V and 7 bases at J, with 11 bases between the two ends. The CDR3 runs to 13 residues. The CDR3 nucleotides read TGTGCCAGCAGTGAAAGGGACGGGAATGAAGCTTTCTTT. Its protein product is CASSERDGNEAFF.

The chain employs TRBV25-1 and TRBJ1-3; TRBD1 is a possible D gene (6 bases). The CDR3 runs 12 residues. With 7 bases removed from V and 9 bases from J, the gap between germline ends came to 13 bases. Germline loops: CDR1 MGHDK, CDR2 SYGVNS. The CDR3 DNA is TGTGCCAGCACCGGAGGGGGGGGCACCATATATTTT. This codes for CASTGGGGTIYF.

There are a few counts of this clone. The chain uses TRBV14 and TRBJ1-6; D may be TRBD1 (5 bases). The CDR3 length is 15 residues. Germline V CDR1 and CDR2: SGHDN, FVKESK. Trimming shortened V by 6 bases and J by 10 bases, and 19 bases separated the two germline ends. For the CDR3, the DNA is TGTGCCAGCAGACGGGACGGATGGGTATTCTCACCCCTCCACTTT. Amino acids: CASRRDGWVFSPLHF. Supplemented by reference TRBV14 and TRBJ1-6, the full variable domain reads EAGVTQFPSHSVIEKGQTVTLRCDPISGHDNLYWYRRVMGKEIKFLLHFVKESKQDESGMPNNRFLAERTGGTYSTLKVQPAELEDSGVYFCASRRDGWVFSPLHFGNGTRLTVT.

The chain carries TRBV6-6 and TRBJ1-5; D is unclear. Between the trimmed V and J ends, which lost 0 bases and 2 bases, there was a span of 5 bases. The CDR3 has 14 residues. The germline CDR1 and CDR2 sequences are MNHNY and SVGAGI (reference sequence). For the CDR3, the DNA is TGTGCCAGCAGTTACTCGATGGGCAATCAGCCCCAGCATTTT. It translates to CASSYSMGNQPQHF.

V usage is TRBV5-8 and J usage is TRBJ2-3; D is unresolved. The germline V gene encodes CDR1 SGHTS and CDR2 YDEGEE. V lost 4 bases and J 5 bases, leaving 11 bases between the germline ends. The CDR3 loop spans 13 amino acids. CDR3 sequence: CASSRSGKDTQYF. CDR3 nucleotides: TGTGCCAGCAGCCGGTCGGGTAAAGATACGCAGTATTTT.

The CDR3 loop reads CASKRGGAGELFF. DNA of the CDR3: TGTGCCAGCAAACGAGGGGGTGCCGGGGAGCTGTTTTTT. V and J are TRBV7-9 and TRBJ2-2; maybe TRBD1 (6 bases). The CDR3 loop spans 13 amino acids. CDR1 and CDR2 from the germline V gene are SEHNR and FQNEAQ (reference sequence). The V end lost 7 bases, the J end lost 6 bases, and 12 bases lay between the germline ends.

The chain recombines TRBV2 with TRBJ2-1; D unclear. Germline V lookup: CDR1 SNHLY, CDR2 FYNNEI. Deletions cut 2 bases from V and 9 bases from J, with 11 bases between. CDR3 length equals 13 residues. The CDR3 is CASSESSGGEQFF. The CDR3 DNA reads TGTGCCAGCAGTGAATCGTCGGGTGGTGAGCAGTTCTTC.

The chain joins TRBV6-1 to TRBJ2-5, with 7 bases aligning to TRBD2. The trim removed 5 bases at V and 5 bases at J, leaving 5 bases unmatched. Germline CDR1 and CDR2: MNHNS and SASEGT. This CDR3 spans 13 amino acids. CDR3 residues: CASSRDYAETQYF. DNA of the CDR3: TGTGCCAGCAGTAGGGACTACGCCGAGACCCAGTACTTC.

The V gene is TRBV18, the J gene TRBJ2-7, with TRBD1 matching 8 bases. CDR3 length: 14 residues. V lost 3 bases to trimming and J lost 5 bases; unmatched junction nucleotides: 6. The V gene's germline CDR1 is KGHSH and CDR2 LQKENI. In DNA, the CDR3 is TGTGCCAGCTCACCCGCCGGGACAGGAAACGAGCAGTACTTC. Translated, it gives CASSPAGTGNEQYF.

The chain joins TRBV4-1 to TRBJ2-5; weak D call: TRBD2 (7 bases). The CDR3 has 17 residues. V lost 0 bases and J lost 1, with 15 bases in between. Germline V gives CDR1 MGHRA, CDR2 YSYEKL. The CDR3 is CASSQDSGGLTQETQYF. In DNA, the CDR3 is TGCGCCAGCAGCCAAGATTCGGGGGGCCTTACCCAAGAGACCCAGTACTTC.

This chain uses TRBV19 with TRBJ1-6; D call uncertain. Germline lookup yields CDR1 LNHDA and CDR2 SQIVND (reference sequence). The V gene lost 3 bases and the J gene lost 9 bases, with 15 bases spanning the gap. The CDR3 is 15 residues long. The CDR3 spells CASSIPAGIGSPLHF. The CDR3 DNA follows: TGTGCCAGTAGTATCCCCGCAGGAATCGGTTCACCCCTCCACTTT.

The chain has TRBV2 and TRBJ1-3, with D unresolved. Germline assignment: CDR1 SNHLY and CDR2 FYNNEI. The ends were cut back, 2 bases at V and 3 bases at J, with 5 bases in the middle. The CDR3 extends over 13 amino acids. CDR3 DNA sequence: TGTGCCAGCAGTGAAAGGGTTGGAAACACCATATATTTT. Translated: CASSERVGNTIYF. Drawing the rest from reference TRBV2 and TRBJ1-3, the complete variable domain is EPEVTQTPSHQVTQMGQEVILRCVPISNHLYFYWYRQILGQKVEFLVSFYNNEISEKSEIFDDQFSVERPDGSNFTLKIRSTKLEDSAMYFCASSERVGNTIYFGEGSWLTVV.

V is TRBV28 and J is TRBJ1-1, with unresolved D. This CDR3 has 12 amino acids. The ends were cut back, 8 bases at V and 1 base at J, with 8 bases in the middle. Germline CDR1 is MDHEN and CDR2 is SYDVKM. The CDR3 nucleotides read TGTGCCAGCCAGTCAGGGAACACTGAAGCTTTCTTT. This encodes CASQSGNTEAFF.

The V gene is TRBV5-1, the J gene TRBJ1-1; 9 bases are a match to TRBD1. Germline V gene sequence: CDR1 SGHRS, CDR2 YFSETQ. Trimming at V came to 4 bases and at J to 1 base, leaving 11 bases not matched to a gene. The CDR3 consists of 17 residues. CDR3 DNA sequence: TGCGCCAGCAGCCGTATTATTCCGGGACAGGGGAACACTGAAGCTTTCTTT. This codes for CASSRIIPGQGNTEAFF.

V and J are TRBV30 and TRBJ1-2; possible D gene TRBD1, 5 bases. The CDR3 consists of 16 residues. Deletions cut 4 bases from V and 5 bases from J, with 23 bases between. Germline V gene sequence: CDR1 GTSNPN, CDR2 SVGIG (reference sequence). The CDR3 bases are TGTGCCTGGAAGCCAGGGTCGATGGGGAATACGTATGGCTACACCTTC. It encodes CAWKPGSMGNTYGYTF.

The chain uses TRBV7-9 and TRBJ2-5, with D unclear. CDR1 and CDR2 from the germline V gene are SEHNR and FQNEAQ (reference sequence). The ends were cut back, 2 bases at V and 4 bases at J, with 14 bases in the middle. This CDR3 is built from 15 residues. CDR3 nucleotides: TGTGCCAGCAGCTTATTAACGGTCTCGGTAGAGACCCAGTACTTC. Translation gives CASSLLTVSVETQYF.

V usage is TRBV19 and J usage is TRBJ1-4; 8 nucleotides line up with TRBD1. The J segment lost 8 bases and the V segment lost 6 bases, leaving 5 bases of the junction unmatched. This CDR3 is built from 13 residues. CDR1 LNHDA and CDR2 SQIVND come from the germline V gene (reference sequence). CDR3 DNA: TGTGCCAGTAGGATGACAGGGGCCGAAAAACTGTTTTTT. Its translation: CASRMTGAEKLFF.

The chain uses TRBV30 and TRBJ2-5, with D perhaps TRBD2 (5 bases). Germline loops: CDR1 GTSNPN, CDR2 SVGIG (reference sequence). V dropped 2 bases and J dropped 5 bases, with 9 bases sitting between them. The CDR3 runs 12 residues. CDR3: CAWSTAGETQYF. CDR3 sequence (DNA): TGTGCCTGGAGTACGGCGGGTGAGACCCAGTACTTC.

In DNA form, the CDR3 reads TGCGCCAGCAGCTTTCGAATCGAGGGGCAGGGTGGCTACACCTTC. Translated: CASSFRIEGQGGYTF. The rearrangement links TRBV5-1 to TRBJ1-2; possibly TRBD1 for D (5 bases). Germline CDR1 SGHRS, CDR2 YFSETQ. The CDR3 has 15 residues. The V gene lost 2 bases and the J gene lost 7 bases, with 18 bases spanning the gap.

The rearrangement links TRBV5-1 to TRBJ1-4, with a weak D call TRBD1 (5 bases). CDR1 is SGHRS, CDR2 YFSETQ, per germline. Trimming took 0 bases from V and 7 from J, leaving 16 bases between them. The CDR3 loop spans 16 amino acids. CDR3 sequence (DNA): TGCGCCAGCAGCTTGGCCTCTAAGACAAGGGGTGAAAAACTGTTTTTT. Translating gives CASSLASKTRGEKLFF.

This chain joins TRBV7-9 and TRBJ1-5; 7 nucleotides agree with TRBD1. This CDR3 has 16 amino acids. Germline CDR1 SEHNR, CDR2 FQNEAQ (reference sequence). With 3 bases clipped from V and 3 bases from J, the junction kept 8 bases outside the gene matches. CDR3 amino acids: CASSLTGSVINQPQHF. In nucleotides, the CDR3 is TGTGCCAGCAGCTTGACAGGGAGTGTCATCAATCAGCCCCAGCATTTT.

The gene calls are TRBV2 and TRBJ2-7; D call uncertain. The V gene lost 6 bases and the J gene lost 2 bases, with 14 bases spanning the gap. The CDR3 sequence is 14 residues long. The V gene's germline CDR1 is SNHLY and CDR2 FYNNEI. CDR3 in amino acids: CASSHQSGPYEQYF. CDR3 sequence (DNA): TGTGCCAGCAGCCATCAGTCAGGCCCCTACGAGCAGTACTTC.